The text below deals with one T cell receptor (beta chain). The data are from a study of cytomegalovirus exposure and HLA in healthy donors. Libraries were prepared by immunoSEQ multiplex PCR; TCRdb keeps only in-frame clonotypes and omits some of them. The data hold approximately 90,000 clones, with about 96% observed a single time. This CDR3 has 16 residues. V dropped 3 bases and J dropped 6; count of bases not matched to a gene: 8. The rearrangement links TRBV5-3 to TRBJ2-1; 11 positions agree with TRBD2. TRBV5-3 is annotated as an ORF whose role is uncertain. This sequence was found in a man aged 18 to 35 in good health and CMV-seronegative. The sequencing sample was made of PBMCs. The DNA for the CDR3 is TGTGCCAGAAGCTCGGGACTAGCGGTTCCTTCCAATGAGCAGTTCTTC. It codes for CARSSGLAVPSNEQFF.